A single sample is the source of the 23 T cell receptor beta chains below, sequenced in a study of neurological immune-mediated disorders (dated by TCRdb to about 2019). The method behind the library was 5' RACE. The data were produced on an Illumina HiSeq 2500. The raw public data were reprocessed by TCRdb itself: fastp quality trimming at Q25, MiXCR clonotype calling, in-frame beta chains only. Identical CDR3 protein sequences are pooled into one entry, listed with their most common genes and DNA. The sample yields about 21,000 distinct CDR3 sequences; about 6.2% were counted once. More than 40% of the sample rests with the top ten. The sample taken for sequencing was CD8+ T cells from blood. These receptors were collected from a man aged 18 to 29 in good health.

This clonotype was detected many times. The CDR3, as DNA: TGTGCCAGCAGCTTGCAGATAAACACTGAAGCTTTCTTT. This encodes CASSLQINTEAFF. The chain recombines TRBV5-6 with TRBJ1-1; D not certain. This CDR3 has 13 amino acids. Germline V gene data show CDR1 as SGHDT and CDR2 as YYEEEE. The germline V and J ends were trimmed by 1 base and 2 bases, with 6 bases remaining between them.

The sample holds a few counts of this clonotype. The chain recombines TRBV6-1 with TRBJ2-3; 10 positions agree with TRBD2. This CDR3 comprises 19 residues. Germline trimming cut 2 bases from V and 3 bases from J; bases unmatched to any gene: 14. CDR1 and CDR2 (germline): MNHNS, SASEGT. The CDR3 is CASSEIKTSGATATDTQYF. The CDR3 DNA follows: TGTGCCAGCAGTGAAATTAAAACTAGCGGGGCCACAGCAACAGATACGCAGTATTTT.

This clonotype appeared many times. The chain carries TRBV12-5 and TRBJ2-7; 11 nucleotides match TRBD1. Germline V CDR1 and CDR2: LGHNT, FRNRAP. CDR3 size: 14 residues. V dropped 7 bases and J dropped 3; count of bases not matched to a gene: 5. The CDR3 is CASAPGQGDYEQYF. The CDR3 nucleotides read TGTGCTAGTGCCCCGGGACAGGGGGACTACGAGCAGTACTTC.

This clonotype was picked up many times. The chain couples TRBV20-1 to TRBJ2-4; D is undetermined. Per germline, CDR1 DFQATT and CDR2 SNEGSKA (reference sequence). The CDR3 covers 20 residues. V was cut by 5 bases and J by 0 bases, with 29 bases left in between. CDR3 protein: CSAVPPREDLELLAKNIQYF. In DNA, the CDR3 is TGCAGTGCTGTCCCCCCTAGAGAAGACCTAGAACTTTTAGCCAAAAACATTCAGTACTTC.

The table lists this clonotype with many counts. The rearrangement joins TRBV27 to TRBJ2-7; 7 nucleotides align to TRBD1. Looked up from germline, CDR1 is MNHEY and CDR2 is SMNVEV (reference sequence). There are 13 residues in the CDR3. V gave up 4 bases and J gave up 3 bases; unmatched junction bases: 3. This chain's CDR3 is CASSWDSNYEQYF. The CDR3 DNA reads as TGTGCCAGCAGTTGGGACAGTAACTACGAGCAGTACTTC.

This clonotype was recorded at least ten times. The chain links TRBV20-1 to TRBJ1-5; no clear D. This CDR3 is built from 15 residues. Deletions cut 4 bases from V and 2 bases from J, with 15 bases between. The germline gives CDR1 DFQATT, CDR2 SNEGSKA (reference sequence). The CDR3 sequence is CSAMRKGFGNQPQHF. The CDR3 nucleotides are TGCAGTGCTATGCGTAAAGGGTTCGGCAATCAGCCCCAGCATTTT.

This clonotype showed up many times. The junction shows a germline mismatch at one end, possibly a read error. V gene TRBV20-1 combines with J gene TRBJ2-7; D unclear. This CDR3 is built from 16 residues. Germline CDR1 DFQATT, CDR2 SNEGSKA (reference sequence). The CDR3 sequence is CSAREVGLTSSYEQYF. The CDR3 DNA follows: TGCAGTGCTCGAGAGGTGGGTCTTACGAGCTCCTACGAGCAGTACTTC.

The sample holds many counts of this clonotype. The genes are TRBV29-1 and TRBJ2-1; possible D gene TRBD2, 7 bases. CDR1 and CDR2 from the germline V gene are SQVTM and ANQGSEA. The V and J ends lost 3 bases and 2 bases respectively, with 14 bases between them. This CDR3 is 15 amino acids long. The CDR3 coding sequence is TGCAGCGTTGAGAAGCGCGGGGGCGCCTACAATGAGCAGTTCTTC. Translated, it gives CSVEKRGGAYNEQFF.

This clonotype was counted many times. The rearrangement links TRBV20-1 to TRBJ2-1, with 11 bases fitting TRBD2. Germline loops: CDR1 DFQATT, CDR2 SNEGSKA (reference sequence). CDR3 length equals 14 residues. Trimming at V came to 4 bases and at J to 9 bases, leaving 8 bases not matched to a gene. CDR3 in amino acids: CSATRRLAGIEQFF. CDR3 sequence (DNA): TGCAGTGCTACCCGAAGACTAGCGGGGATTGAGCAGTTCTTC.

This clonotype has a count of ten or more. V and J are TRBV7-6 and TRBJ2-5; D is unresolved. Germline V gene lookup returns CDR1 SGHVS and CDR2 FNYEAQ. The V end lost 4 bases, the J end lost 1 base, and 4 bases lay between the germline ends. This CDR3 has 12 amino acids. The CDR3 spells CASSYLQETQYF. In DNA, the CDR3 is TGTGCCAGCAGCTATCTCCAAGAGACCCAGTACTTC.

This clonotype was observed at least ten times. The CDR3: CASSPLEGEDQETQYF. CDR3 sequence (DNA): TGTGCCAGCAGCCCTCTTGAGGGGGAAGACCAAGAGACCCAGTACTTC. The chain combines TRBV7-8 with TRBJ2-5; tentative D call: TRBD1 (6 bases). The CDR3 is made up of 16 amino acids. The ends were cut back, 5 bases at V and 0 bases at J, with 16 bases in the middle. Germline CDR1 and CDR2: SGHVS and FQNEAQ.

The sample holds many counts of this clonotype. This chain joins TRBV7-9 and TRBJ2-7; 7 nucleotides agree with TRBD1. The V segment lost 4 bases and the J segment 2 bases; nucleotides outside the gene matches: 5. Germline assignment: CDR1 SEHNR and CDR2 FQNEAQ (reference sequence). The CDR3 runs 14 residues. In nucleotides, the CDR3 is TGTGCCAGCAGCTACCCTGGACAGGCCTACGAGCAGTACTTC. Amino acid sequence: CASSYPGQAYEQYF. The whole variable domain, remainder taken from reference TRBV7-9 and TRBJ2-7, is DTGVSQNPRHKITKRGQNVTFRCDPISEHNRLYWYRQTLGQGPEFLTYFQNEAQLEKSRLLSDRFSAERPKGSFSTLEIQRTEQGDSAMYLCASSYPGQAYEQYFGPGTRLTVT.

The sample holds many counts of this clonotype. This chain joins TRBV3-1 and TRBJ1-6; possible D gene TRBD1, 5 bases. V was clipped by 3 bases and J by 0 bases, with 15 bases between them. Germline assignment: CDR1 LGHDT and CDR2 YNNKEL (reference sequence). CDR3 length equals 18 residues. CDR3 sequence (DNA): TGTGCCAGCAGCCAGATGACAGCAAAGAGCTCCTATAATTCACCCCTCCACTTT. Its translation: CASSQMTAKSSYNSPLHF.

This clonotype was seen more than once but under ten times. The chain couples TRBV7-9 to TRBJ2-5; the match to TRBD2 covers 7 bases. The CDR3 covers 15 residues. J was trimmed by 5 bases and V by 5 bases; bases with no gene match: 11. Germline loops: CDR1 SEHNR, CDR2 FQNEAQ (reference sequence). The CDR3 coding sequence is TGTGCCAGCAGCAGCGGGACTGCAAGAGGGGAGACCCAGTACTTC. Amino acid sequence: CASSSGTARGETQYF.

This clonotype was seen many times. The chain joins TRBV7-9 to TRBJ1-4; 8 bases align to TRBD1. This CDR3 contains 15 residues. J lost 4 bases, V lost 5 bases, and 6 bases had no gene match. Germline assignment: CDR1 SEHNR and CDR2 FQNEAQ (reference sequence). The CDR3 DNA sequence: TGTGCCAGCAGCCCCCGGGACAGGATTAATGAAAAACTGTTTTTT. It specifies CASSPRDRINEKLFF. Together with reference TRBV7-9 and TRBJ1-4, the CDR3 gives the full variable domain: DTGVSQNPRHKITKRGQNVTFRCDPISEHNRLYWYRQTLGQGPEFLTYFQNEAQLEKSRLLSDRFSAERPKGSFSTLEIQRTEQGDSAMYLCASSPRDRINEKLFFGSGTQLSVL.

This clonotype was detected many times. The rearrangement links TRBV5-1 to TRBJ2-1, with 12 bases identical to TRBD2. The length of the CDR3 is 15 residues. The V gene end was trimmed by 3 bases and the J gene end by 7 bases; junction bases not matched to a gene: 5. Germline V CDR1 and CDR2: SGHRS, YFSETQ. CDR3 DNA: TGCGCCAGCAGCTGGTGGACTAGCGGGGAGAATGAGCAGTTCTTC. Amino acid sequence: CASSWWTSGENEQFF.

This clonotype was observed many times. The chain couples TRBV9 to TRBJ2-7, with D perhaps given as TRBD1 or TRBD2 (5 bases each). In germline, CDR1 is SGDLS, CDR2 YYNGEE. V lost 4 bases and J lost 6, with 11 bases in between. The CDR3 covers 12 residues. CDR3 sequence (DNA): TGTGCCAGCAGCCCGGGACGCGGCGAGCAGTACTTC. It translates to CASSPGRGEQYF.

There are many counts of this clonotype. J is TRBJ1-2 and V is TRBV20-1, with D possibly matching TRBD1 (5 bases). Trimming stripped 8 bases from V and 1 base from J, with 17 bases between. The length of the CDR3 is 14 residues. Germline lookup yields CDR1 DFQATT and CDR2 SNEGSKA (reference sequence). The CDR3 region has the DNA TGCAGTCGGGACTCCCAGCCCTTTAACTATGGCTACACCTTC. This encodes CSRDSQPFNYGYTF.

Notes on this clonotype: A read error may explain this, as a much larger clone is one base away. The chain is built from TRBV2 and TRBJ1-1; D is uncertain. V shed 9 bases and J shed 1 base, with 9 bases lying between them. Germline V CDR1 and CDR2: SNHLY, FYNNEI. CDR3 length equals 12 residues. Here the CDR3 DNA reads TGTGCCAGAAGACCGCCGAACACTGAAGCTTTCTTT. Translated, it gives CARRPPNTEAFF. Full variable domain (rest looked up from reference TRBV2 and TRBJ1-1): EPEVTQTPSHQVTQMGQEVILRCVPISNHLYFYWYRQILGQKVEFLVSFYNNEISEKSEIFDDQFSVERPDGSNFTLKIRSTKLEDSAMYFCARRPPNTEAFFGQGTRLTVV.

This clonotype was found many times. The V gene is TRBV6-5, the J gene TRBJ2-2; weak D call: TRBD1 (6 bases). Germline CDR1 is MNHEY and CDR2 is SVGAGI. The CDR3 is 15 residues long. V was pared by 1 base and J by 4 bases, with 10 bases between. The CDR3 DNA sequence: TGTGCCAGCAGTTACTTCACAGGGCTCACCGGGGAGCTGTTTTTT. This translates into CASSYFTGLTGELFF.

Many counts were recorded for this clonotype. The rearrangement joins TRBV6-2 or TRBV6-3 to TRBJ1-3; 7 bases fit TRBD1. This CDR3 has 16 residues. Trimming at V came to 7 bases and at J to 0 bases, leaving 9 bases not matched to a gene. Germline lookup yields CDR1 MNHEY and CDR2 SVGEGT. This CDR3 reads CASISGTALSGNTIYF. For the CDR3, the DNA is TGTGCCAGCATCTCCGGGACAGCGCTCTCTGGAAACACCATATATTTT.

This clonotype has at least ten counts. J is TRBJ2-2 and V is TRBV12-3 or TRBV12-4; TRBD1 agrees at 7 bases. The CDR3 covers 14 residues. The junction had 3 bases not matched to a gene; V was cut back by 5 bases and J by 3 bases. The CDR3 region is CASSTTGDTGELFF. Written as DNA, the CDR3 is TGTGCCAGCAGTACCACAGGGGACACCGGGGAGCTGTTTTTT.

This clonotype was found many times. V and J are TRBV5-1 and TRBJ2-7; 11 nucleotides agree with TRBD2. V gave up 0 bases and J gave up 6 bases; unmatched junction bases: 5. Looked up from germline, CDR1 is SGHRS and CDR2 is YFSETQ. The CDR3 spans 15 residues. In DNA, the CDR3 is TGCGCCAGCAGCTTGGGACTAGCGGGGACGTCCGAGCAGTACTTC. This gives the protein CASSLGLAGTSEQYF.